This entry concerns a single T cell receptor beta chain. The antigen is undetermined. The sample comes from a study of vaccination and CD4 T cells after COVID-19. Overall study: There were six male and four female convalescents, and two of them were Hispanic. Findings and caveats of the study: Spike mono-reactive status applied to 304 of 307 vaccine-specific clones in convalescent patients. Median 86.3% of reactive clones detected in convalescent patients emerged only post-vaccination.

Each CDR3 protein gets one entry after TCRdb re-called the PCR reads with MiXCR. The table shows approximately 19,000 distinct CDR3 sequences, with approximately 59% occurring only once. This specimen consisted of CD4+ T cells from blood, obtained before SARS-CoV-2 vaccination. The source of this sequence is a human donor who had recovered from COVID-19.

CDR3 sequence: CASSQDRGGGPYGELFF. CDR3 in DNA: TGCGCCAGCAGCCAAGATAGAGGGGGAGGGCCGTACGGGGAGCTGTTTTTT. This rearrangement joins TRBV4-1 to TRBJ2-2; a weak D match, TRBD2 (7 bases). The ends were cut back, 0 bases at V and 7 bases at J, with 18 bases in the middle. Germline V lookup: CDR1 MGHRA, CDR2 YSYEKL. This CDR3 comprises 17 residues.